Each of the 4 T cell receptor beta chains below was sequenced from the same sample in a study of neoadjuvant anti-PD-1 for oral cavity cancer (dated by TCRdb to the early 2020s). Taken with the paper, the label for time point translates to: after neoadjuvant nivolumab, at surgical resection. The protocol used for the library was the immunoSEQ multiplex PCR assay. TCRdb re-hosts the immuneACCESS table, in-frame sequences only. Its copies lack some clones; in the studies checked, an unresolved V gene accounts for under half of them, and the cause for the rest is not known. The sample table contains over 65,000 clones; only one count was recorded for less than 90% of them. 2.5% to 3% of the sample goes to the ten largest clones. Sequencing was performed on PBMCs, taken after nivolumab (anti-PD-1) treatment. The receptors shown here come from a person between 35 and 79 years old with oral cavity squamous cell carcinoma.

CDR3 coding DNA: TGTGCCAGCAGCTTGAGTTTCATCTCCTACGAGCAGTACTTC. It specifies CASSLSFISYEQYF. The chain recombines TRBV7-9 with TRBJ2-7; no clear D. CDR1 SEHNR and CDR2 FQNEAQ come from the germline V gene (reference sequence). The CDR3 has 14 amino acids. V was trimmed by 3 bases and J by 0 bases, leaving 9 bases between them.

CDR3 protein: CASSRNGNYGYTF. The CDR3 DNA follows: TGTGCCAGTAGTCGCAACGGGAACTATGGCTACACCTTC. V gene TRBV19 combines with J gene TRBJ1-2; no firm D call. V was trimmed by 5 bases and J by 2 bases, leaving 9 bases between them. Germline V CDR1 and CDR2: LNHDA, SQIVND (reference sequence). There are 13 residues in the CDR3.

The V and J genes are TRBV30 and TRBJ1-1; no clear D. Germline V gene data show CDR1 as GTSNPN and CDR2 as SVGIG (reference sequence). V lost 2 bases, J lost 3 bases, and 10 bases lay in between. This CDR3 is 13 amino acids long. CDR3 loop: CAWSSQSYTEAFF. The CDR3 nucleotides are TGTGCCTGGAGTTCACAGTCTTACACTGAAGCTTTCTTT.

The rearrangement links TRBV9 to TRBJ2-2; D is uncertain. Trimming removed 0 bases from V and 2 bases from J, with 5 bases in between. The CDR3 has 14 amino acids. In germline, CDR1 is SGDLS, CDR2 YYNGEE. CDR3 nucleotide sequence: TGTGCCAGCAGCGTAGCCAGTAACACCGGGGAGCTGTTTTTT. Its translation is CASSVASNTGELFF.